This T cell receptor beta chain was retrieved from a study of blood T cells in healthy people across ages (dated by TCRdb to between 2014 and 2017). Regarding the study in general: Template switching captured roughly one uniquely barcoded TCR beta cDNA molecule per two T cells in model experiments. Age-related changes in TCR beta repertoire diversity were measured in the study by deep sequencing normalized with unique cDNA molecular identifiers. Four age groups were formed from the donors: young (average roughly 15 years), middle-aged (roughly 38), aged (approximately 60) and long-lived (less than 85). To avoid experimental bias, donors of different ages were spread randomly across the sequencing lanes. Using the same blood draw, the study looked at two additional independent replicas of 1 million unique cDNA reads for two donors, one aged 18 to 30 and the other aged 80 or older.

This clonotype has more than one count but fewer than ten. Its antigen is unknown. Base quality data are lacking; no much larger clone is found one base away. Library creation used 5' RACE. The sample was run on an Illumina HiSeq 2500. A second PCR of roughly 7 to 12 cycles was run with a J-beta primer mix and a sample-barcoded 5' primer. A template-switch 5' adaptor carrying 12 random nucleotides introduced a unique molecular identifier onto each TCR beta cDNA molecule. Each sample yielded at least 2.5 million CDR3-containing paired-end reads. The Mint cDNA synthesis kit, primed by a TRBC-specific oligonucleotide, was used to synthesize first-strand cDNA from all RNA. Following uracil-DNA glycosylase treatment, all cDNA underwent a first 18-cycle PCR with the universal primers M1SS and BC2_uni_R. As for the original processing: For normalization, 1 million high-quality reads, each with a distinct molecular identifier, were randomly selected from each sample. Instead of being binned into consensus sequences, reads that shared molecular identifiers were thrown out. MiTCR, run with a Q25 quality threshold and the strictest error-elimination algorithm, handled CDR3 identification, clonotype clustering and error correction. A nonparametric unseen species model using Euler transformation provided a lower-bound estimate of total TCR beta diversity. TCRdb trimmed public reads at Q25 via fastp, called clones via MiXCR and kept in-frame beta chains. Records with the same CDR3 protein are collapsed into one entry carrying the most frequent genes and DNA. These V and J calls rely on TCRdb rather than the paper's analysis. The sample table lists about 1.7 million distinct CDR3 sequences, over 25% of them with a count of one. Jointly, the top ten make up about 8% of the sample.

The 40 or so donors, aged 6 to 90 years, were systemically healthy Caucasian individuals from Russia. Each donor gave 8 to 10 milliliters of peripheral blood, drawn into EDTA-treated Vacutainer tubes. PBMCs were isolated by Ficoll-Paque density-gradient centrifugation, with at least 6 million obtained per sample. Total RNA was extracted from PBMCs with Trizol reagent, with at least 6 micrograms obtained per sample. For every donor, flow cytometry on a PBMC aliquot measured the percentage of naive CD45RAhigh/CD27high T cells. General conclusions and limits of the study: Estimates of total diversity based on one million sequenced T cells were considered lower bounds and underestimates. Conclusive comparison of naive and antigen-experienced compartments was prevented by the profiling of bulk unsorted PBMCs. As age increased, observed TCR beta diversity per million T cells dropped in a roughly linear way, and a significant reduction was already evident by age 40. The long-lived group showed more naive CD4+ T cells, fewer expanded clones and increased TCR diversity than the aged group, suggesting age selection. Because donor CMV infection status was unknown, age-related changes in expanded clonotypes were potentially confounded. The percentage of naive T cells measured by flow cytometry correlated strongly with observed TCR beta diversity.

Sequenced material: blood. The receptor comes from a woman in her thirties in good health.

The DNA sequence is as follows: TGTGCCAGCAGTTACTTCCCCCCCCGGCAGGGGATTTTAAACTATGGCTACACCTTC. Its protein reads: CASSYFPPRQGILNYGYTF. This chain is built from TRBV6-5 and TRBJ1-2; TRBD1 might be the D gene, on 6 matching bases. Cut back by 1 base and 2 bases, the V and J ends lie 23 bases apart. CDR1 and CDR2 are drawn from the germline V gene: MNHEY, SVGAGI. The CDR3, from cysteine to phenylalanine, totals 19 residues. CDR3 DNA only is kept here, 57 bases in frame from base 1.